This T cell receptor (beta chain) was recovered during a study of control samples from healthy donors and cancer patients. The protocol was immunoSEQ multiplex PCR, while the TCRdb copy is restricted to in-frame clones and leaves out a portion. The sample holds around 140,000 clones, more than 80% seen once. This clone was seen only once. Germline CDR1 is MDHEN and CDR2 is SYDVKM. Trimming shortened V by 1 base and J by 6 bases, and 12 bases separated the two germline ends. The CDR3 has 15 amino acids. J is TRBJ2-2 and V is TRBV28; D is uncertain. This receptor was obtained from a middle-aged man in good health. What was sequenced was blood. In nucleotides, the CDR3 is TGTGCCAGCAGTTTATCCACTGGATGGTCCGGGGAGCTGTTTTTT. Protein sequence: CASSLSTGWSGELFF.